This T cell receptor beta chain was captured by sequencing in a study of cytomegalovirus exposure and HLA in healthy donors. V was clipped by 4 bases and J by 5 bases, with 12 bases between them. Germline V lookup: CDR1 SNHLY, CDR2 FYNNEI. The CDR3 is made up of 13 amino acids. The PCR made use of 60 Vbeta and 13 Jbeta primers. Sequencing was performed with immunoSEQ multiplex PCR; in TCRdb, only in-frame clones are kept and a portion is missing. The profile covers 150,000 to 200,000 clones, with roughly 80% appearing a single time and 5% to 7% taken by the ten largest. The chain uses TRBV2 and TRBJ2-7, with TRBD1 as a possible D gene (8 bases). The receptor was derived from a man aged 40-55 years in good health and CMV-seronegative. Sequencing was done on a sample of PBMCs. This CDR3 reads CASSVQGGDEQYF. CDR3 DNA sequence: TGTGCCAGCAGTGTACAGGGGGGGGACGAGCAGTACTTC.